Following are 29 T cell receptor beta chains from one sample sequenced in a study of T cell changes during pregnancy in multiple sclerosis. Profiled with immunoSEQ multiplex PCR; TCRdb holds only in-frame clones, not every one. The sample lists around 40,000 clones, nearly 90% seen once, with approximately 1.2% in the top ten. The sequences come from CD4+ T cells from peripheral blood mononuclear cells, collected in the first trimester of pregnancy. Receptors were obtained from a female donor with multiple sclerosis, enrolled in a pregnancy study.

The rearrangement joins TRBV7-9 to TRBJ1-1; 7 nucleotides line up with TRBD1. Trimming took 3 bases from V and 0 from J; bases not matched to a gene: 7. The CDR3 spans 16 residues. Germline V gene data show CDR1 as SEHNR and CDR2 as FQNEAQ (reference sequence). CDR3 sequence reads: CASSFGATGMNTEAFF. DNA for the CDR3: TGTGCCAGCAGCTTTGGGGCGACAGGGATGAACACTGAAGCTTTCTTT. The complete variable domain, with remaining parts taken from reference TRBV7-9 and TRBJ1-1, reads DTGVSQNPRHKITKRGQNVTFRCDPISEHNRLYWYRQTLGQGPEFLTYFQNEAQLEKSRLLSDRFSAERPKGSFSTLEIQRTEQGDSAMYLCASSFGATGMNTEAFFGQGTRLTVV.

This sequence joins TRBV6-5 and TRBJ2-7; TRBD2 matches 8 bases. The junction had 5 bases not matched to a gene; V was cut back by 0 bases and J by 4 bases. This CDR3 contains 15 residues. The germline CDR1 and CDR2 sequences are MNHEY and SVGAGI. CDR3 coding DNA: TGTGCCAGCAGTTACTCGTTTTTAGCGGGATACGAGCAGTACTTC. Protein: CASSYSFLAGYEQYF.

As regards this clone: The same CDR3 arises from other DNA sequences in this sample as well. V is TRBV7-9 and J is TRBJ1-1, with D maybe TRBD1 (6 bases). The CDR3 runs to 13 residues. With 1 base removed from V and 3 bases from J, the gap between germline ends came to 6 bases. Germline loops: CDR1 SEHNR, CDR2 FQNEAQ (reference sequence). CDR3 amino acids: CASSLEGDTEAFF. DNA for the CDR3: TGTGCCAGCAGCTTAGAGGGGGACACTGAAGCTTTCTTT. The variable domain in full, completed from reference TRBV7-9 and TRBJ1-1, reads DTGVSQNPRHKITKRGQNVTFRCDPISEHNRLYWYRQTLGQGPEFLTYFQNEAQLEKSRLLSDRFSAERPKGSFSTLEIQRTEQGDSAMYLCASSLEGDTEAFFGQGTRLTVV.

The genes are TRBV27 and TRBJ2-1; 11 bases agree with TRBD2. This CDR3 has 15 amino acids. CDR1 MNHEY and CDR2 SMNVEV come from the germline V gene (reference sequence). With V trimmed by 5 bases and J by 4 bases, 4 bases remained unmatched. CDR3 sequence: CASSPGLAGYNEQFF. The CDR3 DNA reads TGTGCCAGCAGTCCCGGACTAGCGGGTTACAATGAGCAGTTCTTC.

This chain joins TRBV4-2 and TRBJ2-3; TRBD2 aligns across 7 bases. This CDR3 region has 14 residues. V dropped 1 base and J dropped 6; count of bases not matched to a gene: 4. The germline gives CDR1 LGHNA, CDR2 YNFKEQ. CDR3 loop: CASSQGTRSDTQYF. Written as DNA, the CDR3 is TGTGCCAGCAGCCAAGGGACTAGAAGTGATACGCAGTATTTT.

This chain links TRBV16 with TRBJ2-1; 11 bases align to TRBD1. Germline CDR1 and CDR2: KGHSY and FQNENV. Trimming removed 3 bases from V and 5 bases from J; junction bases left unmatched: 6. The CDR3 length is 16 residues. The CDR3 DNA follows: TGTGCCAGCAGCCACCCGGACAGGGGGCTACACAATGAGCAGTTCTTC. This translates into CASSHPDRGLHNEQFF.

This chain connects TRBV5-1 to TRBJ1-4; a possible D gene is TRBD1 (5 bases). Germline CDR1 reads SGHRS; CDR2 reads YFSETQ. This CDR3 contains 16 residues. The V end was cut by 3 bases, the J end by 7 bases, with 19 bases between. Written as DNA, the CDR3 is TGCGCCAGCAGCTGGGGGAGGGTCGGAGTTGGTGAAAAACTGTTTTTT. Amino acid sequence: CASSWGRVGVGEKLFF.

The chain's CDR3 is CASSPPAGGYEQYF. In DNA, the CDR3 is TGTGCCAGCAGCCCCCCAGCGGGAGGGTACGAGCAGTACTTC. This chain links TRBV5-6 with TRBJ2-7; 10 nucleotides align to TRBD2. With 4 bases clipped from V and 4 bases from J, the junction kept 5 bases outside the gene matches. Germline values: CDR1 SGHDT, CDR2 YYEEEE. This CDR3 comprises 14 residues. The full variable domain, rest sourced from reference TRBV5-6 and TRBJ2-7, is DAGVTQSPTHLIKTRGQQVTLRCSPKSGHDTVSWYQQALGQGPQFIFQYYEEEERQRGNFPDRFSGHQFPNYSSELNVNALLLGDSALYLCASSPPAGGYEQYFGPGTRLTVT.

The table lists this clone with a few counts. This rearrangement joins TRBV18 to TRBJ2-7; no definite D call. The CDR3 totals 14 residues. Trimming stripped 2 bases from V and 2 bases from J, with 10 bases between. In germline, CDR1 is KGHSH, CDR2 LQKENI. The CDR3 DNA is TGTGCCAGCTCACCAGGGCTTCTCGCCTACGAGCAGTACTTC. Translated: CASSPGLLAYEQYF.

The V gene is TRBV6-5, the J gene TRBJ2-7; TRBD2 agrees at 13 bases. This CDR3 has 14 residues. Germline V gives CDR1 MNHEY, CDR2 SVGAGI. The V and J ends lost 7 bases and 6 bases, in that order; junction bases with no gene match: 6. The CDR3 region is CASTGTSGTGEQYF. The DNA of the CDR3 is TGTGCCAGCACCGGGACTAGCGGGACAGGCGAGCAGTACTTC.

The V call is TRBV10-1, the J call TRBJ1-1; 11 bases line up with TRBD1. Germline V CDR1 and CDR2: WNHNN, SYGVQD (reference sequence). The CDR3 has 15 amino acids. V was pared by 10 bases and J by 4 bases, with 11 bases of the junction left unmatched. The CDR3 region has the DNA TGCGCCACCCCCCCGGACAGGGGGCCAGTCACTGAAGCTTTCTTT. This translates into CATPPDRGPVTEAFF.

V usage is TRBV18 and J usage is TRBJ1-1; D may be TRBD1 (5 bases). Trimming shortened V by 2 bases and J by 2 bases, and 12 bases separated the two germline ends. From germline, CDR1 is KGHSH and CDR2 LQKENI. CDR3 size: 15 residues. The CDR3 DNA reads as TGTGCCAGCTCACCAATCGACAGATTAAACACTGAAGCTTTCTTT. Amino acid sequence: CASSPIDRLNTEAFF.

This chain connects TRBV5-8 to TRBJ1-2; 10 bases are shared with TRBD1. This CDR3 contains 15 residues. After removal of 3 bases from V and 3 bases from J, the junction contained 5 bases not matched to a gene. CDR1 SGHTS and CDR2 YDEGEE come from the germline V gene. For the CDR3, the DNA is TGTGCCAGCAGCTCGGGCGGGACAGGGGACTATGGCTACACCTTC. It specifies CASSSGGTGDYGYTF.

This rearrangement joins TRBV30 to TRBJ1-5; tentative D call: TRBD1 (5 bases). The CDR3 is made up of 13 amino acids. Germline V gene lookup returns CDR1 GTSNPN and CDR2 SVGIG (reference sequence). The V end lost 4 bases, the J end lost 7 bases, and 14 bases lay between the germline ends. Written as DNA, the CDR3 is TGTGCCTGGAATAGGGGCGGGGAGCAGCCCCAGCATTTT. It yields the protein CAWNRGGEQPQHF.

CDR3 coding DNA: TGTGCCAGCAGCTTAGTCTATAGCGGGGGTTCCTACGAGCAGTACTTC. As protein: CASSLVYSGGSYEQYF. The rearrangement joins TRBV7-9 to TRBJ2-7; 9 positions agree with TRBD2. The CDR3 extends over 16 amino acids. The germline V gene encodes CDR1 SEHNR and CDR2 FQNEAQ (reference sequence). The ends lost 1 base at V and 1 base at J; junction bases unmatched: 5.

There are a few counts of this clone. This sequence joins TRBV21-1 and TRBJ1-2; the table's D call, TRBD1, has no DNA check behind it. TRBV21-1 is assigned pseudogene status. The CDR3 length is 15 residues. This CDR3 reads CASRRQARRDYGYTF. The DNA of the CDR3 is TGTGCCAGCAGAAGACAGGCCCGGCGGGACTATGGCTACACCTTC.

The chain couples TRBV19 to TRBJ2-3, with 8 positions matching TRBD2. From germline, CDR1 is LNHDA and CDR2 SQIVND (reference sequence). This CDR3 spans 16 amino acids. With 1 base clipped from V and 1 base from J, the junction kept 4 bases outside the gene matches. The CDR3 spells CASSIAGGPGTDTQYF. CDR3 bases: TGTGCCAGTAGTATAGCGGGAGGGCCGGGCACAGATACGCAGTATTTT.

This clone was picked up a small number of times. This sequence joins TRBV4-3 and TRBJ2-6; TRBD2 agrees at 7 bases. CDR3 length equals 16 residues. After removal of 4 bases from V and 2 bases from J, the junction contained 5 bases not matched to a gene. CDR1 and CDR2 (germline): LGHNA, YSLEER. CDR3 nucleotides: TGCGCCAGCAGCCTCGCGGCGGGGGCTGGGGCCAACGTCCTGACTTTC. Translation: CASSLAAGAGANVLTF.

V and J are TRBV29-1 and TRBJ2-1, with TRBD1 matching over 9 bases. Germline loops: CDR1 SQVTM, CDR2 ANQGSEA. Trimming at V came to 7 bases and at J to 8 bases, leaving 15 bases not matched to a gene. This CDR3 contains 15 residues. CDR3 nucleotide sequence: TGCAGCGGGGACCTGGCGGGGACAGGGTCTGATGAGCAGTTCTTC. It encodes CSGDLAGTGSDEQFF.

The chain has TRBV9 and TRBJ2-1, with 9 bases matching TRBD1. CDR3 size: 15 residues. Losses at the gene ends were 4 bases for V and 10 bases for J; bases not matched to a gene: 12. Germline-derived CDR1 and CDR2 are SGDLS and YYNGEE. CDR3 in DNA: TGTGCCAGCAGCTACGGGACAGGGTTTCTAGAGGAGCAGTTCTTC. Encoded protein: CASSYGTGFLEEQFF. Together with reference TRBV9 and TRBJ2-1, the CDR3 gives the full variable domain: DSGVTQTPKHLITATGQRVTLRCSPRSGDLSVYWYQQSLDQGLQFLIQYYNGEERAKGNILERFSAQQFPDLHSELNLSSLELGDSALYFCASSYGTGFLEEQFFGPGTRLTVL.

The rearrangement joins TRBV29-1 to TRBJ2-1; 14 positions match TRBD2. The CDR3 runs to 17 residues. Germline loops: CDR1 SQVTM, CDR2 ANQGSEA. V lost 6 bases, J lost 6 bases, and 13 bases stayed unmatched. The CDR3 DNA follows: TGCAGCGTGCTGGGACTAGCGGGAGTTCGGCGGAGCAATGAGCAGTTCTTC. Encoded protein: CSVLGLAGVRRSNEQFF.

J is TRBJ1-3 and V is TRBV4-2, with D perhaps matching TRBD1 (5 bases). With 0 bases removed from V and 1 base from J, the gap between germline ends came to 7 bases. The CDR3 is 15 residues long. Germline V gene sequence: CDR1 LGHNA, CDR2 YNFKEQ. The CDR3 coding sequence is TGTGCCAGCAGCCAAGAAGACAGTTCTGGAAACACCATATATTTT. This encodes CASSQEDSSGNTIYF.

This chain joins TRBV5-6 and TRBJ1-4; 7 bases match TRBD1. This CDR3 contains 15 residues. The V gene end was trimmed by 5 bases and the J gene end by 2 bases; junction bases not matched to a gene: 6. Germline values: CDR1 SGHDT, CDR2 YYEEEE. The DNA of the CDR3 is TGTGCCAGCAGTTTGTACAGGGGCACTAATGAAAAACTGTTTTTT. Its protein product is CASSLYRGTNEKLFF. The full variable domain, rest sourced from reference TRBV5-6 and TRBJ1-4, is DAGVTQSPTHLIKTRGQQVTLRCSPKSGHDTVSWYQQALGQGPQFIFQYYEEEERQRGNFPDRFSGHQFPNYSSELNVNALLLGDSALYLCASSLYRGTNEKLFFGSGTQLSVL.

The genes are TRBV10-3 and TRBJ2-2, with unresolved D. The CDR3 spans 17 residues. Germline lookup yields CDR1 ENHRY and CDR2 SYGVKD. Trimming shortened V by 7 bases and J by 0 bases, and 18 bases separated the two germline ends. For the CDR3, the DNA is TGTGCCATCAATTCCCCCCGTGGAGCCGCGAACACCGGGGAGCTGTTTTTT. It codes for CAINSPRGAANTGELFF.

This chain joins TRBV28 and TRBJ1-4; D is unclear. Germline loops: CDR1 MDHEN, CDR2 SYDVKM. CDR3 length: 16 amino acids. Trimming took off 6 bases at V and 0 bases at J, with 14 bases between the two ends. The CDR3 region has the DNA TGTGCCAGCAGCCCCCACCGGGATCCAACTAATGAAAAACTGTTTTTT. This translates into CASSPHRDPTNEKLFF.

The genes are TRBV27 and TRBJ2-5; TRBD2 might be the D (6 bases). Per the germline V gene, CDR1 is MNHEY and CDR2 is SMNVEV (reference sequence). CDR3 length equals 13 residues. The V end lost 2 bases, the J end lost 4 bases, and 8 bases lay between the germline ends. The CDR3 loop is CASSLQGGETQYF. The CDR3 DNA is TGTGCCAGCAGTTTACAGGGAGGAGAGACCCAGTACTTC.

The J gene is TRBJ1-1, the V gene TRBV2; D gene uncertain. V lost 6 bases and J 4 bases, leaving 9 bases between the germline ends. The CDR3 is made up of 12 amino acids. Germline values: CDR1 SNHLY, CDR2 FYNNEI. CDR3 in DNA: TGTGCCAGCAGGGCGGGCGGCACTGAAGCTTTCTTT. Amino acid sequence: CASRAGGTEAFF.

The chain has TRBV30 and TRBJ2-1; 9 positions agree with TRBD2. The CDR3 sequence is 14 residues long. Germline CDR1 reads GTSNPN; CDR2 reads SVGIG (reference sequence). Trimming took 2 bases from V and 4 from J; bases not matched to a gene: 3. The CDR3 loop reads CAWSTSGLYNEQFF. CDR3 DNA: TGTGCCTGGAGTACTAGCGGGCTATACAATGAGCAGTTCTTC. Based on the CDR3 plus reference TRBV30 and TRBJ2-1, the full variable domain is SQTIHQWPATLVQPVGSPLSLECTVEGTSNPNLYWYRQAAGRGLQLLFYSVGIGQISSEVPQNLSASRPQDRQFILSSKKLLLSDSGFYLCAWSTSGLYNEQFFGPGTRLTVL.

The chain couples TRBV5-1 to TRBJ1-1; D remains ambiguous. Between the trimmed V and J ends, which lost 2 bases and 0 bases, there was a span of 8 bases. CDR1 and CDR2 from the germline V gene are SGHRS and YFSETQ. This CDR3 is 14 amino acids long. The CDR3 loop reads CASSFAVMNTEAFF. In DNA, the CDR3 is TGCGCCAGCAGCTTCGCAGTGATGAACACTGAAGCTTTCTTT.